This entry describes one T cell receptor (beta chain). Its specificity is unknown. The lymph nodes were axillary draining lymph nodes from breast cancer patients. The sample comes from a study of breast tumors, draining lymph nodes, adjacent tissues. General study points: Luminal-like breast cancer showed significantly higher tumor–nontumor repertoire similarity than basal-like. Findings are consistent with lymph node origin and intratumoral expansion of most tumor T cells. Compared with lymph nodes, tumors were less diverse; compared with nontumor tissue, more.

Between the trimmed V and J ends, which lost 6 bases and 7 bases, there was a span of 13 bases. The germline V gene encodes CDR1 LGHNA and CDR2 YSLEER. The CDR3 is 13 amino acids. TCRdb passed the multiplex PCR reads through MiXCR, listing each CDR3 protein once. In the table there are around 150,000 distinct CDR3 sequences, 20% to 25% of which are singletons. Sequenced: axillary lymph node tissue. This sequence joins TRBV4-3 and TRBJ2-1; D is unclear. The sequence derives from a female donor with breast cancer. Some clones in this sample may be carry-over from other donors' samples. This CDR3 reads CASRRGAANEQFF. DNA for the CDR3: TGCGCCAGCAGGCGAGGAGCAGCGAATGAGCAGTTCTTC.